Below are 8 T cell receptor beta chains sequenced from a single sample in a study of beta chain features in type 1 diabetes. Reverse transcription of all isolated RNA meant that expressed TCRB transcripts were sequenced. Data came from immunoSEQ multiplex PCR; TCRdb stores just in-frame clones and leaves some out. Seen here are around 300,000 clones, under 8.5% observed once, and the top ten hold approximately 0.99%. Sequencing was done on a sample of central memory CD4+ T cells from blood. Source of these receptors: a woman aged 18-30 years in good health.

The table lists this clone with a few counts. J is TRBJ2-1 and V is TRBV6-6; the match to TRBD1 covers 8 bases. Germline values: CDR1 MNHNY, CDR2 SVGAGI (reference sequence). The CDR3 is made up of 16 amino acids. V gave up 0 bases and J gave up 2 bases; unmatched junction bases: 3. DNA for the CDR3: TGTGCCAGCAGTTACTCTGACAGGGGAACCTACAATGAGCAGTTCTTC. It encodes CASSYSDRGTYNEQFF.

This clone was seen a handful of times. The chain links TRBV25-1 to TRBJ2-3; 7 bases align to TRBD1. J was trimmed by 5 bases and V by 3 bases; bases with no gene match: 14. Germline V gene sequence: CDR1 MGHDK, CDR2 SYGVNS. CDR3 length: 17 amino acids. CDR3 protein: CASSDFETGKSGDTQYF. For the CDR3, the DNA is TGTGCCAGCAGTGATTTCGAGACAGGGAAGTCTGGAGATACGCAGTATTTT.

The J gene is TRBJ2-3, the V gene TRBV7-9; the match to TRBD1 covers 7 bases. The V gene's germline CDR1 is SEHNR and CDR2 FQNEAQ (reference sequence). With 3 bases clipped from V and 0 bases from J, the junction kept 6 bases outside the gene matches. There are 16 residues in the CDR3. In nucleotides, the CDR3 is TGTGCCAGCAGCTTGGGACAGTCCCCTAGCACAGATACGCAGTATTTT. Residues: CASSLGQSPSTDTQYF.

This clone appeared a few times. The chain carries TRBV5-4 and TRBJ1-1; 7 positions agree with TRBD1. Looked up from germline, CDR1 is SGHNT and CDR2 is YYREEE (reference sequence). The ends lost 4 bases at V and 7 bases at J; junction bases unmatched: 4. CDR3 length equals 12 residues. CDR3 sequence: CASSPNRGEAFF. In nucleotides, the CDR3 is TGTGCCAGCAGCCCAAACAGGGGTGAAGCTTTCTTT. The full variable domain, its missing parts supplied by reference TRBV5-4 and TRBJ1-1, is ETGVTQSPTHLIKTRGQQVTLRCSSQSGHNTVSWYQQALGQGPQFIFQYYREEENGRGNFPPRFSGLQFPNYSSELNVNALELDDSALYLCASSPNRGEAFFGQGTRLTVV.

There are many counts of this clone. V and J are TRBV15 and TRBJ1-2; TRBD1 agrees at 7 bases. Unmatched junction bases numbered 2, after V lost 1 base and J lost 6 bases. CDR3 size: 13 residues. The germline gives CDR1 LNHNV, CDR2 YYDKDF (reference sequence). The CDR3 sequence is CATSRAQGHGYTF. CDR3 DNA sequence: TGTGCCACCAGCAGAGCACAGGGGCATGGCTACACCTTC.

The chain recombines TRBV6-6 with TRBJ2-5; no reliable D call. The ends were cut back, 0 bases at V and 5 bases at J, with 13 bases in the middle. Germline-derived CDR1 and CDR2 are MNHNY and SVGAGI (reference sequence). This CDR3 has 15 residues. The CDR3 sequence: CASSYSLVLGETQYF. The CDR3 DNA reads TGTGCCAGCAGTTACTCGTTGGTATTGGGTGAGACCCAGTACTTC.

This clone was seen ten or more times. V usage is TRBV28 and J usage is TRBJ1-5; D unresolved. Germline values: CDR1 MDHEN, CDR2 SYDVKM. CDR3 size: 14 residues. The V end lost 2 bases, the J end lost 3 bases, and 8 bases lay between the germline ends. The CDR3 region is CASSLGGLNQPQHF. In DNA form, the CDR3 reads TGTGCCAGCAGTTTAGGTGGGCTCAATCAGCCCCAGCATTTT.

This clone was seen repeatedly, ten times or more. The genes are TRBV27 and TRBJ2-7; 9 bases are a match to TRBD1. J lost 0 bases, V lost 7 bases, and 7 bases had no gene match. In germline, CDR1 is MNHEY, CDR2 SMNVEV (reference sequence). The CDR3 runs to 15 residues. The CDR3 loop reads CASMLQGASSYEQYF. CDR3 nucleotide sequence: TGTGCCAGCATGTTACAGGGGGCTAGCTCCTACGAGCAGTACTTC.